The 30 T cell receptor beta chains given below trace back to one sample, sequenced in a study of blood T cells in healthy people across ages. Using a J-beta primer mix together with a sample-barcoded 5' primer, a second PCR was run for roughly 7 to 11 cycles. One entry per CDR3 protein results from TCRdb running MiXCR on the 5' RACE reads. The repertoire consists of hundreds of thousands of distinct CDR3 sequences, with around three fifths occurring once and the leading ten covering more than 35%. The sequenced sample consisted of blood. The receptors stem from a man aged 55 to 70 in good health.

The CDR3 region has the DNA TGTGCCAGCGGGTCCCCAGATTCACCCCTCCACTTT. Its protein product is CASGSPDSPLHF. The gene calls are TRBV6-6 and TRBJ1-6; unclear D gene. The CDR3 is 12 residues long. The germline V gene has CDR1 MNHNY and CDR2 SVGAGI (reference sequence). The V end lost 8 bases, the J end lost 8 bases, and 10 bases lay between the germline ends.

This sequence joins TRBV6-1 and TRBJ1-6; D not certain. This CDR3 contains 13 residues. Looked up from germline, CDR1 is MNHNS and CDR2 is SASEGT. Trimming cost V 4 bases and J 8 bases, with 9 bases left between them. Written as DNA, the CDR3 is TGTGCCAGCAGTGCGTCCCCCGATTCACCCCTCCACTTT. Protein: CASSASPDSPLHF.

The V gene is TRBV11-2, the J gene TRBJ2-4; D possibly uses TRBD1 or TRBD2 (5 bases each). The CDR3 totals 12 residues. Trimming removed 5 bases at V and 13 bases at J, with 15 bases between. Germline loops: CDR1 SGHAT, CDR2 FQNNGV. The CDR3: CASSQEGWEQYF. Written as DNA, the CDR3 is TGTGCCAGCAGCCAAGAGGGGTGGGAGCAGTACTTC.

The rearrangement uses TRBV14 and TRBJ2-1; D is perhaps TRBD1 (5 bases). Per germline, CDR1 SGHDN and CDR2 FVKESK. V lost 2 bases, J lost 12 bases, and 14 bases lay in between. This CDR3 contains 13 residues. This CDR3 is CASSQRRQGGQFF. The CDR3 region has the DNA TGTGCCAGCAGCCAAAGAAGGCAGGGTGGGCAGTTCTTC.

The rearrangement links TRBV5-1 to TRBJ1-1, with D perhaps matching TRBD1 (5 bases). Trimming took off 3 bases at V and 1 base at J, with 10 bases between the two ends. This CDR3 contains 14 residues. Germline lookup yields CDR1 SGHRS and CDR2 YFSETQ. The CDR3 sequence: CASSSGRSNTEAFF. DNA of the CDR3: TGCGCCAGCAGCTCGGGACGGTCGAACACTGAAGCTTTCTTT.

In its sample, this clonotype was seen once. The chain combines TRBV29-1 with TRBJ2-2; TRBD1 agrees at 8 bases. The trim removed 7 bases at V and 2 bases at J, leaving 6 bases unmatched. The CDR3 loop spans 14 amino acids. Germline loops: CDR1 SQVTM, CDR2 ANQGSEA. The CDR3 sequence is CSATTGGNTGELFF. The CDR3 DNA is TGCAGCGCCACTACAGGGGGTAACACCGGGGAGCTGTTTTTT.

This sequence joins TRBV29-1 and TRBJ2-7; TRBD2 matches at 10 bases. The J call is in doubt because the DNA end fits TRBJ2-5 better. Germline assignment: CDR1 SQVTM and CDR2 ANQGSEA. The CDR3 extends over 13 amino acids. CDR3 DNA: TGCAGCGCTAGCGGGGGCTACGGGGAGACCCAGTACTTC. It yields the protein CSASGGYGETQYF.

The J gene is TRBJ2-5, the V gene TRBV20-1; 9 bases line up with TRBD2. The CDR3 consists of 15 residues. The ends lost 7 bases at V and 2 bases at J; junction bases unmatched: 11. Germline CDR1 and CDR2: DFQATT and SNEGSKA (reference sequence). The CDR3 reads CSVGRGGSSQETQYF. The CDR3 nucleotides read TGCAGTGTGGGGCGGGGGGGCTCCTCTCAAGAGACCCAGTACTTC.

The chain joins TRBV6-1 to TRBJ2-1; 7 positions match TRBD1. The CDR3 has 16 amino acids. CDR1 MNHNS and CDR2 SASEGT come from the germline V gene. J lost 6 bases, V lost 9 bases, and 17 bases had no gene match. CDR3 residues: CASRGPKIQGTNEQFF. DNA for the CDR3: TGTGCCAGTCGAGGGCCCAAAATACAGGGGACCAATGAGCAGTTCTTC.

The chain is built from TRBV20-1 and TRBJ2-5; the D is unclear. The ends were cut back, 0 bases at V and 1 base at J, with 15 bases in the middle. The CDR3 spans 16 residues. CDR1 and CDR2 from the germline V gene are DFQATT and SNEGSKA (reference sequence). DNA for the CDR3: TGCAGTGCTAGAGATCAGGTCAGCTCCCTCCAAGAGACCCAGTACTTC. This codes for CSARDQVSSLQETQYF.

The chain employs TRBV5-6 and TRBJ1-4; 8 bases map to TRBD1. CDR1 and CDR2 from the germline V gene are SGHDT and YYEEEE. This CDR3 has 15 amino acids. The ends lost 4 bases at V and 5 bases at J; junction bases unmatched: 7. CDR3: CASSATGTGNEKLFF. The CDR3 DNA is TGTGCCAGCAGCGCTACCGGGACAGGCAATGAAAAACTGTTTTTT.

V gene TRBV3-1 combines with J gene TRBJ1-6; D not certain. The V gene's germline CDR1 is LGHDT and CDR2 YNNKEL (reference sequence). This CDR3 has 14 residues. Trimming removed 0 bases from V and 7 bases from J, with 7 bases in between. The CDR3, as DNA: TGTGCCAGCAGCCAAGATCCCTCAAATTCACCCCTCCACTTT. It codes for CASSQDPSNSPLHF.

Remarks on this clonotype: This could be a read error, since a much larger clone is one nucleotide away. The V gene is TRBV20-1, the J gene TRBJ2-5; 10 bases agree with TRBD2. Germline V CDR1 and CDR2: DFQATT, SNEGSKA (reference sequence). V dropped 5 bases and J dropped 1; count of bases not matched to a gene: 7. This CDR3 spans 15 amino acids. Here the CDR3 DNA reads TGCAGTGCTTCTCTAGCGGGGGAGTTCCAAGAGACCCAGTACTTC. Its translation is CSASLAGEFQETQYF.

V usage is TRBV11-2 and J usage is TRBJ2-3, with TRBD2 matching 9 bases. The germline gives CDR1 SGHAT, CDR2 FQNNGV. The CDR3 is 15 amino acids. The V and J ends lost 1 base and 3 bases, in that order; junction bases with no gene match: 2. CDR3 sequence reads: CASSLASGVTDTQYF. The CDR3, as DNA: TGTGCCAGCAGCTTAGCTAGCGGGGTAACAGATACGCAGTATTTT.

The chain has TRBV20-1 and TRBJ2-5; D perhaps matches TRBD2 (5 bases). The CDR3 is made up of 15 amino acids. Germline CDR1 DFQATT, CDR2 SNEGSKA (reference sequence). The V end was cut by 6 bases, the J end by 0 bases, with 17 bases between. This chain's CDR3 is CSARPAGRDQETQYF. CDR3 nucleotide sequence: TGCAGTGCGAGACCCGCCGGGCGGGACCAAGAGACCCAGTACTTC.

The CDR3 loop reads CSATGTSDTQYF. The CDR3 region has the DNA TGCAGTGCTACAGGGACTAGCGATACGCAGTATTTT. This chain joins TRBV20-1 and TRBJ2-3, with 9 bases matching TRBD2. The CDR3 is 12 amino acids. Germline loops: CDR1 DFQATT, CDR2 SNEGSKA (reference sequence). Trimming took 4 bases from V and 6 from J; bases not matched to a gene: 2.

The table lists this clonotype with a few counts. The chain recombines TRBV6-5 with TRBJ2-5; 8 nucleotides match TRBD1. Per germline, CDR1 MNHEY and CDR2 SVGAGI. With V trimmed by 6 bases and J by 1 base, 7 bases remained unmatched. The CDR3 is 15 residues long. The CDR3 sequence: CASRRTGTLQETQYF. The CDR3 bases are TGTGCCAGCAGACGGACAGGGACTCTCCAAGAGACCCAGTACTTC.

In its sample, this clonotype was seen a few times. V gene TRBV12-3 or TRBV12-4 combines with J gene TRBJ2-7; D may be TRBD2 (5 bases). Trimming shortened V by 6 bases and J by 3 bases, and 9 bases separated the two germline ends. This CDR3 comprises 12 residues. CDR3 sequence: CASSAGNYEQYF. CDR3 DNA: TGTGCCAGCAGCGCCGGGAACTACGAGCAGTACTTC.

This sequence joins TRBV28 and TRBJ1-2; tentative D call: TRBD1 (5 bases). Trimming removed 5 bases from V and 3 bases from J, with 13 bases in between. The CDR3 spans 14 residues. CDR1 is MDHEN and CDR2 is SYDVKM in the germline V gene. Here the CDR3 DNA reads TGTGCCAGCAGTGTATCAGGGATGGACTATGGCTACACCTTC. The encoded protein is CASSVSGMDYGYTF.

This chain joins TRBV6-5 and TRBJ2-1, with 8 bases aligning to TRBD2. The J call may be faulty, since TRBJ2-7 better matches the DNA end. This CDR3 contains 14 residues. Germline V lookup: CDR1 MNHEY, CDR2 SVGAGI. CDR3 loop: CASSPREGWYEQYF. The CDR3 coding sequence is TGTGCCAGCAGCCCCCGGGAGGGCTGGTACGAGCAGTACTTC.

The rearrangement uses TRBV28 and TRBJ2-4; D not resolved. Per the germline V gene, CDR1 is MDHEN and CDR2 is SYDVKM. Trimming removed 1 base from V and 0 bases from J, with 13 bases in between. The CDR3 contains 17 residues. The chain's CDR3 is CASSLFSAVKAKNIQYF. As DNA, the CDR3 is TGTGCCAGCAGTTTATTCTCCGCGGTAAAAGCCAAAAACATTCAGTACTTC.

The rearrangement links TRBV25-1 to TRBJ1-6; weak D call: TRBD1 (6 bases). The V and J ends lost 4 bases and 7 bases respectively, with 14 bases between them. The CDR3 consists of 15 residues. Per the germline V gene, CDR1 is MGHDK and CDR2 is SYGVNS. The CDR3 bases are TGTGCCAGCAGTGTACAGGGCGCGCCAAATTCACCCCTCCACTTT. This sequence encodes CASSVQGAPNSPLHF.

The chain carries TRBV20-1 and TRBJ2-1; TRBD2 is a possible D gene (6 bases). The germline gives CDR1 DFQATT, CDR2 SNEGSKA (reference sequence). The CDR3 has 17 residues. V shed 3 bases and J shed 3 bases, with 21 bases lying between them. CDR3 coding DNA: TGCAGTGCTAGGGGGGGTAGCGCGACTCCGTACTACAATGAGCAGTTCTTC. This translates into CSARGGSATPYYNEQFF.

The chain combines TRBV13 with TRBJ2-7; D assignment may be TRBD1 or TRBD2 (5 bases each). V was pared by 5 bases and J by 4 bases, with 15 bases between. This CDR3 has 14 residues. Germline CDR1 PRHDT, CDR2 FYEKMQ (reference sequence). The chain's CDR3 is CASSRLGQRYEQYF. CDR3 in DNA: TGTGCCAGCAGCCGCCTGGGGCAGCGGTACGAGCAGTACTTC.

CDR3 nucleotide sequence: TGCGCCAGCAGCTTTGTCGCGGAGACCCAGTACTTC. This sequence encodes CASSFVAETQYF. V usage is TRBV5-1 and J usage is TRBJ2-5; D not resolved. The V and J ends lost 2 bases and 5 bases respectively, with 7 bases between them. In germline, CDR1 is SGHRS, CDR2 YFSETQ. CDR3 size: 12 residues.

This clonotype has a single count. The chain uses TRBV6-5 and TRBJ2-5, with TRBD1 identical over 9 bases. The assigned J gene may be wrong: the sequence end matches TRBJ2-7 better. Germline values: CDR1 MNHEY, CDR2 SVGAGI. The CDR3 length is 15 residues. DNA of the CDR3: TGTGCCAGCAGTTACGGGGGACAGGGTACCTACGAGCAGTACTTC. Protein product: CASSYGGQGTYEQYF.

This clonotype was found a few times. The rearrangement uses TRBV11-2 and TRBJ2-1; 9 bases line up with TRBD2. The CDR3 has 13 residues. Germline V lookup: CDR1 SGHAT, CDR2 FQNNGV. V shed 7 bases and J 10 bases; nucleotides not matched to a gene: 8. CDR3 amino acids: CASTQRLAGEQFF. The CDR3 DNA sequence: TGTGCCAGCACCCAAAGGCTAGCGGGGGAGCAGTTCTTC.

The sample holds a few counts of this clonotype. The genes are TRBV20-1 and TRBJ2-1; the match to TRBD2 covers 8 bases. V shed 6 bases and J 7 bases; nucleotides not matched to a gene: 8. The CDR3 sequence is 13 residues long. Germline V gene sequence: CDR1 DFQATT, CDR2 SNEGSKA (reference sequence). CDR3 region: CSAGRGGGNEQFF. The CDR3 bases are TGCAGTGCCGGTCGGGGGGGTGGGAATGAGCAGTTCTTC.

This clonotype was recorded at least ten times. CDR3 in DNA: TGCAGTGCTAGAGCGGGGACAGTTAATGAAAAACTGTTTTTT. Its protein product is CSARAGTVNEKLFF. The rearrangement joins TRBV20-1 to TRBJ1-4, with 7 bases lining up with TRBD1. V trimming: 1 base; J trimming: 4 bases; junction bases outside the gene matches: 3. CDR3 length equals 14 residues. Germline assignment: CDR1 DFQATT and CDR2 SNEGSKA (reference sequence).

In its sample, this clonotype was seen a few times. This chain joins TRBV4-2 and TRBJ1-2, with 7 positions matching TRBD1. The V segment lost 4 bases and the J segment 4 bases; nucleotides outside the gene matches: 9. CDR1 and CDR2 from the germline V gene are LGHNA and YNFKEQ. The length of the CDR3 is 15 residues. DNA of the CDR3: TGTGCCAGCAGCCCCAATCTCCGGGACAGCTATGGCTACACCTTC. Protein product: CASSPNLRDSYGYTF.